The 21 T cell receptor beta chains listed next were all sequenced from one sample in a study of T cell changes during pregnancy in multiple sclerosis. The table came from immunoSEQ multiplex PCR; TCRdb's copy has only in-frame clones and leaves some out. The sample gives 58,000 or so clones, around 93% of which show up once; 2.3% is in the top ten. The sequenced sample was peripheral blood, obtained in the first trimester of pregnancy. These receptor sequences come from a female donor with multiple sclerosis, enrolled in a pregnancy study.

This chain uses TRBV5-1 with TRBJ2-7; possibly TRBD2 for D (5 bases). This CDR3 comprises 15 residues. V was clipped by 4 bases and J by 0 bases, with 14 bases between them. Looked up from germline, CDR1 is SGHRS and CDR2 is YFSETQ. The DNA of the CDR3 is TGCGCCAGCAGCCCGGAGGAGCGGCGCTCCTACGAGCAGTACTTC. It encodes CASSPEERRSYEQYF.

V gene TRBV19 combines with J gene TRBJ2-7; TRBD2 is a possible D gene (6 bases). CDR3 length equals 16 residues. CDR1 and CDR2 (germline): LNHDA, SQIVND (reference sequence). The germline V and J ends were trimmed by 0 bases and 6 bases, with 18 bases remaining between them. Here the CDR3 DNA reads TGTGCCAGTAGTATAGATAACGGCGGGATCCGCGGCGAGCAGTACTTC. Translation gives CASSIDNGGIRGEQYF.

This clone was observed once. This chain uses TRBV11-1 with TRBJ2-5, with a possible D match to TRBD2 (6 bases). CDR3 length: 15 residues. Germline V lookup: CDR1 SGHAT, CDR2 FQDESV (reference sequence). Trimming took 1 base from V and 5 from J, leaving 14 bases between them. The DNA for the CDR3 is TGTGCCAGCAGCTTAGTTGGCGGGATCGGGGAGACCCAGTACTTC. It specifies CASSLVGGIGETQYF. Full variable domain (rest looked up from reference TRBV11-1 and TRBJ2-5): EAEVAQSPRYKITEKSQAVAFWCDPISGHATLYWYRQILGQGPELLVQFQDESVVDDSQLPKDRFSAERLKGVDSTLKIQPAELGDSAMYLCASSLVGGIGETQYFGPGTRLLVL.

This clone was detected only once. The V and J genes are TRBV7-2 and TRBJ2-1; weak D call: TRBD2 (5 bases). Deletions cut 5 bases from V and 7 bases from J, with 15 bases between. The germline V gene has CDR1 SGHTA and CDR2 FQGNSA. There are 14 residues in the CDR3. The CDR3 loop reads CASSPGLTGNEQFF. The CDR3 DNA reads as TGTGCCAGCAGCCCAGGACTGACTGGGAATGAGCAGTTCTTC.

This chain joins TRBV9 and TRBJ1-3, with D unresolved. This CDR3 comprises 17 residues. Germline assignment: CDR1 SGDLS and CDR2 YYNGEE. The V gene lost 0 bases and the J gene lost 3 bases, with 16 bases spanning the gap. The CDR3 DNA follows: TGTGCCAGCAGCGTAGATCCTAGCCAGACACTTGGAAACACCATATATTTT. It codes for CASSVDPSQTLGNTIYF.

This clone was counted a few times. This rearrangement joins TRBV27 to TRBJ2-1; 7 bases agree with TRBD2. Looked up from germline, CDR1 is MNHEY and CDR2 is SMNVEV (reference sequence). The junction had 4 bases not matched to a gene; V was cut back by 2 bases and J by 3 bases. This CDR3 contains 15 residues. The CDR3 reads CASSLEAGFYNEQFF. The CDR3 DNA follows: TGTGCCAGCAGTTTAGAAGCGGGATTCTACAATGAGCAGTTCTTC.

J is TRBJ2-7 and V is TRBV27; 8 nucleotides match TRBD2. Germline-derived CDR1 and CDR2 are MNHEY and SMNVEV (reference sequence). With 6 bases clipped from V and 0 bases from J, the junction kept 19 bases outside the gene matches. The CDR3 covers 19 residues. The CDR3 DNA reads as TGTGCCAGCAGGAATCTTACAGCCTTACAGCGGGAGAGCTCCTACGAGCAGTACTTC. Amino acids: CASRNLTALQRESSYEQYF.

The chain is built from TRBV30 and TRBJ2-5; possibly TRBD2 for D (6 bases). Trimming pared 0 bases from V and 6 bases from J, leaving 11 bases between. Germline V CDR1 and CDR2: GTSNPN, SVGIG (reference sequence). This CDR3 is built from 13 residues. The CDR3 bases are TGTGCCTGGAGTGTACGGGAGAGGAAGACCCAGTACTTC. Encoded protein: CAWSVRERKTQYF.

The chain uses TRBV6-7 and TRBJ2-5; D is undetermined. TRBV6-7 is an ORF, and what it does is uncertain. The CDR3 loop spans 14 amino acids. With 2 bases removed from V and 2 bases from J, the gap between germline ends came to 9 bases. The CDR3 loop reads CASSYTRKQETQYF. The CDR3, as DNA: TGTGCCAGCAGTTACACCAGAAAGCAAGAGACCCAGTACTTC.

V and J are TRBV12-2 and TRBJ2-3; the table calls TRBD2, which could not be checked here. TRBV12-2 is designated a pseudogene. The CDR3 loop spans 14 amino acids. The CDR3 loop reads CASPSSGRTDTQYF. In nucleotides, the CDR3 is TGTGCAAGTCCCTCCAGCGGGAGGACTGATACGCAGTATTTT.

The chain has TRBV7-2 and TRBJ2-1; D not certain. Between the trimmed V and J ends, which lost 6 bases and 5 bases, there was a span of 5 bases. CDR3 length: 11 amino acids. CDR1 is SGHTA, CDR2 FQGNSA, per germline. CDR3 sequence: CASSIDNEQFF. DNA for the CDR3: TGTGCCAGCAGTATCGACAATGAGCAGTTCTTC.

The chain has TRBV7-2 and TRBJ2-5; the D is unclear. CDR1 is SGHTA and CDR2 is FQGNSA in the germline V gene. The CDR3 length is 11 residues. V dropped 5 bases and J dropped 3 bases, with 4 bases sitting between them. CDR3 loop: CASSREETQYF. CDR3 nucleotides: TGTGCCAGCAGCCGTGAAGAGACCCAGTACTTC.

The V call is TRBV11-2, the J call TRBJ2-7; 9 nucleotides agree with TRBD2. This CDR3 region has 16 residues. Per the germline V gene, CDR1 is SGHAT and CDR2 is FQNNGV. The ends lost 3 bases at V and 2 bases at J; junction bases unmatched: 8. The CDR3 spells CASSFQTSGKAYEQYF. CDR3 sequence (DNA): TGTGCCAGCAGCTTCCAGACTAGCGGTAAAGCCTACGAGCAGTACTTC.

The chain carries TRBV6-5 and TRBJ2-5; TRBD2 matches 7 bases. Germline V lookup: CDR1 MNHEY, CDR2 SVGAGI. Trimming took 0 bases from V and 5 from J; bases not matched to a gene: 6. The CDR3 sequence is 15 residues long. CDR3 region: CASSYSGGSVETQYF. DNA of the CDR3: TGTGCCAGCAGTTACTCCGGCGGGAGTGTGGAGACCCAGTACTTC.

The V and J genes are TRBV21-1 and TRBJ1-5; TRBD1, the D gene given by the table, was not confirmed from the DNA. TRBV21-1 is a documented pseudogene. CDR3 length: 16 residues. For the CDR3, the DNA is TGTGCCAGCATCGGTGGACAGGGGGTGAATAATCAGCCCCAGCATTTT. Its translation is CASIGGQGVNNQPQHF.

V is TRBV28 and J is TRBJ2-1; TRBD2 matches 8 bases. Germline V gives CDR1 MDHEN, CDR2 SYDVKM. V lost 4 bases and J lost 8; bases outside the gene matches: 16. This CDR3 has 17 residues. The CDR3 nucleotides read TGTGCCAGCAGTTCACTGGAATCGGGAGGGGGGCGAGATGAGCAGTTCTTC. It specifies CASSSLESGGGRDEQFF.

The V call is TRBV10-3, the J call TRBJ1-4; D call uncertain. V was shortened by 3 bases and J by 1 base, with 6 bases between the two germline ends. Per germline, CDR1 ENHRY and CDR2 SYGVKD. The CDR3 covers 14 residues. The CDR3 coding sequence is TGTGCCATCAGTGAATCCGGAACTAATGAAAAACTGTTTTTT. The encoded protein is CAISESGTNEKLFF.

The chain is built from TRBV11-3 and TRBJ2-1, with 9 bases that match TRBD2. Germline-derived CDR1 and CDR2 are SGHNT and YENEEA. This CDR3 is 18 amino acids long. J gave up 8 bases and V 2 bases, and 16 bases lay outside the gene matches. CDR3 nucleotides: TGTGCCAGCAGCTTAAGTTGGGGTAGCGGGAGTAATATTGATGAGCAGTTCTTC. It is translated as CASSLSWGSGSNIDEQFF.

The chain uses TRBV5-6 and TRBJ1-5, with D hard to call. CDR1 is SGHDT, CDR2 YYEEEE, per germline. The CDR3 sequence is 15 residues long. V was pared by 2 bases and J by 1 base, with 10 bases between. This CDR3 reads CASSFGHRSNQPQHF. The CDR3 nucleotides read TGTGCCAGCAGCTTTGGGCATCGAAGCAATCAGCCCCAGCATTTT.

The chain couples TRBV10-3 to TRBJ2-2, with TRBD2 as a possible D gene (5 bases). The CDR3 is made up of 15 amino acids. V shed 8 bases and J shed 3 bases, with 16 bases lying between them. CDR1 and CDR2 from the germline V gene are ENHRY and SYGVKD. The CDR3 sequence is CAIGGARFDTGELFF. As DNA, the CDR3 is TGTGCCATCGGAGGAGCGCGGTTCGACACCGGGGAGCTGTTTTTT.

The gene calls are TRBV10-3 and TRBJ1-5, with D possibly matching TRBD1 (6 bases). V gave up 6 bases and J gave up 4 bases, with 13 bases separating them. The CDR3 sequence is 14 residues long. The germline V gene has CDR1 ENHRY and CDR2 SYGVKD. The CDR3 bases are TGTGCCATCAGAGGGGAGGGGGAAAATCAGCCCCAGCATTTT. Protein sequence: CAIRGEGENQPQHF.